Below, 20 T cell receptor beta chains from the same sample are listed, as sequenced in a study of beta chain features in type 1 diabetes. Expressed TCRB transcripts got sequenced, as all isolated RNA was reverse transcribed. Profiling relied on immunoSEQ multiplex PCR, and the TCRdb table lists in-frame clones only, not all of them. The data show about 650,000 clones, over 10% seen once. Which antigens these TCRs recognize remains unknown. Regarding the study as a whole: Shortening of TCRB CDR3s, moderate but significant, appeared in all four CD4+ subsets of Type 1 diabetes patients.

Sequenced: naive CD4+ T cells from blood. Every receptor here comes from a young man with type 1 diabetes.

This clone turned up a few times. The chain recombines TRBV9 with TRBJ1-2; D ambiguous. V lost 0 bases and J lost 8, with 11 bases in between. Germline loops: CDR1 SGDLS, CDR2 YYNGEE. CDR3 size: 13 residues. CDR3 protein: CASSVGGSNGYTF. The CDR3 nucleotides read TGTGCCAGCAGCGTAGGGGGATCTAACGGCTACACCTTC.

The sample holds a few counts of this clone. V is TRBV7-9 and J is TRBJ1-6; tentative D call: TRBD1 (5 bases). Germline V gives CDR1 SEHNR, CDR2 FQNEAQ (reference sequence). This CDR3 is 16 amino acids long. The V end lost 5 bases, the J end lost 0 bases, and 11 bases lay between the germline ends. The CDR3: CASSLRGSSYNSPLHF. The CDR3 region has the DNA TGTGCCAGCAGCCTGCGGGGGAGCTCCTATAATTCACCCCTCCACTTT.

J is TRBJ1-2 and V is TRBV10-3; the D gene is possibly TRBD1 (5 bases). Trimming removed 3 bases at V and 4 bases at J, with 24 bases between. The CDR3 runs to 18 residues. Germline V gene sequence: CDR1 ENHRY, CDR2 SYGVKD. The CDR3 loop reads CAISEGPAGSGVAYGYTF. Written as DNA, the CDR3 is TGTGCCATCAGTGAAGGTCCCGCAGGGAGCGGGGTCGCCTATGGCTACACCTTC.

This clone has a handful of counts. The chain links TRBV18 to TRBJ2-7; TRBD1 aligns across 7 bases. The germline V gene encodes CDR1 KGHSH and CDR2 LQKENI. V lost 4 bases, J lost 7 bases, and 10 bases stayed unmatched. The CDR3 has 14 residues. The CDR3 bases are TGTGCCAGCTCACACGAACAGGGGCGCGAAGAGCAGTACTTC. Encoded protein: CASSHEQGREEQYF.

The CDR3 loop is CSVSKGTGGYEQYF. DNA of the CDR3: TGCAGCGTTTCCAAAGGGACAGGGGGCTACGAGCAGTACTTC. The rearrangement uses TRBV29-1 and TRBJ2-7; 11 nucleotides align to TRBD1. The CDR3 is made up of 14 amino acids. CDR1 and CDR2 (germline): SQVTM, ANQGSEA. The trim removed 5 bases at V and 3 bases at J, leaving 6 bases unmatched.

There are a few counts of this clone. The rearrangement links TRBV5-6 to TRBJ1-1; D uncertain. Trimming pared 4 bases from V and 5 bases from J, leaving 9 bases between. There are 12 residues in the CDR3. Germline V CDR1 and CDR2: SGHDT, YYEEEE. The chain's CDR3 is CASSRRRTEAFF. DNA for the CDR3: TGTGCCAGCAGCAGGCGGAGGACTGAAGCTTTCTTT.

In this sample, this clone turned up a few times. The rearrangement links TRBV7-2 to TRBJ1-2; no firm D call. The germline CDR1 and CDR2 sequences are SGHTA and FQGNSA. This CDR3 region has 12 residues. Between the trimmed V and J ends, which lost 1 base and 8 bases, there was a span of 8 bases. CDR3 nucleotides: TGTGCCAGCAGCTTAGGGCGACCGGGCTACACCTTC. It translates to CASSLGRPGYTF.

The chain carries TRBV6-1 and TRBJ2-5, with D possibly TRBD2 on 5 matching bases. This CDR3 has 12 residues. Germline assignment: CDR1 MNHNS and CDR2 SASEGT. V was cut by 6 bases and J by 5 bases, with 10 bases left in between. The CDR3 sequence: CASSLRDETQYF. CDR3 sequence (DNA): TGTGCCAGCAGCCTCCGGGATGAGACCCAGTACTTC.

The rearrangement uses TRBV7-9 and TRBJ2-1, with TRBD2 matching 13 bases. With V trimmed by 7 bases and J by 4 bases, 7 bases remained unmatched. CDR1 and CDR2 from the germline V gene are SEHNR and FQNEAQ (reference sequence). The CDR3 extends over 16 amino acids. The DNA for the CDR3 is TGTGCCAGCACCAAGACTAGCGGGGGGTATTACAATGAGCAGTTCTTC. Translating gives CASTKTSGGYYNEQFF.

The chain combines TRBV10-2 with TRBJ2-7; D not resolved. Trimming removed 10 bases at V and 3 bases at J, with 16 bases between. The CDR3 has 13 amino acids. The germline gives CDR1 WSHSY, CDR2 SAAADI. The CDR3 DNA sequence: TGCGCCACCCGCCACGGCGACCTCTACGAGCAGTACTTC. Translation gives CATRHGDLYEQYF.

This clone was recorded a few times. This sequence joins TRBV29-1 and TRBJ1-1, with TRBD1 identical over 7 bases. V lost 6 bases, J lost 5 bases, and 6 bases stayed unmatched. The CDR3 runs 12 residues. Germline assignment: CDR1 SQVTM and CDR2 ANQGSEA. In DNA form, the CDR3 reads TGCAGCGTCCAGGGGGGTAGGACTGAAGCTTTCTTT. Translating it yields CSVQGGRTEAFF.

This clone was seen a few times. The chain joins TRBV5-1 to TRBJ2-2, with a tentative D call TRBD1 (6 bases). The CDR3 is 14 amino acids. Germline V CDR1 and CDR2: SGHRS, YFSETQ. The V end lost 1 base, the J end lost 4 bases, and 8 bases lay between the germline ends. The CDR3 is CASSLQGSTGELFF. The CDR3, as DNA: TGCGCCAGCAGCTTGCAGGGGTCCACCGGGGAGCTGTTTTTT.

The gene calls are TRBV5-4 and TRBJ1-6; 7 positions agree with TRBD1. The germline gives CDR1 SGHNT, CDR2 YYREEE (reference sequence). Trimming took 4 bases from V and 7 from J; bases not matched to a gene: 5. The CDR3 contains 14 residues. The CDR3 reads CASSRDSQNSPLHF. CDR3 coding DNA: TGTGCCAGCAGCCGGGACAGTCAAAATTCACCCCTCCACTTT.

The chain carries TRBV7-2 and TRBJ2-5; 13 nucleotides match TRBD2. The CDR3 has 16 residues. Unmatched junction bases numbered 7, after V lost 4 bases and J lost 5 bases. Germline CDR1 reads SGHTA; CDR2 reads FQGNSA. The DNA of the CDR3 is TGTGCCAGCAGCTCCCTACTAGCGGGGGGGCAGGAGACCCAGTACTTC. Translated: CASSSLLAGGQETQYF.

The chain carries TRBV5-1 and TRBJ2-4; D possibly corresponds to TRBD1 (6 bases). The CDR3 contains 14 residues. V was cut by 4 bases and J by 8 bases, with 16 bases left in between. In germline, CDR1 is SGHRS, CDR2 YFSETQ. CDR3 nucleotide sequence: TGCGCCAGCAGCCTAAACAGGGTGGAGGACATTCAGTACTTC. Encoded protein: CASSLNRVEDIQYF.

This clone was recorded a few times. The chain recombines TRBV2 with TRBJ2-7; 12 bases align to TRBD2. This CDR3 has 15 amino acids. Per the germline V gene, CDR1 is SNHLY and CDR2 is FYNNEI. The trim removed 8 bases at V and 4 bases at J, leaving 9 bases unmatched. This CDR3 is CASCGATSGGYEQYF. The CDR3 nucleotides are TGTGCCAGCTGCGGGGCGACTAGCGGGGGATACGAGCAGTACTTC.

This clone was seen a handful of times. The V call is TRBV11-2, the J call TRBJ2-3; D is possibly TRBD1 (6 bases). Germline V gives CDR1 SGHAT, CDR2 FQNNGV. CDR3 length equals 15 residues. The germline V and J ends were trimmed by 1 base and 8 bases, with 16 bases remaining between them. CDR3 sequence (DNA): TGTGCCAGCAGCTTAGTCAGGGGCAACATATTTACGCAGTATTTT. Translation gives CASSLVRGNIFTQYF.

The table lists this clone with a few counts. One junction end disagrees with the germline gene, perhaps due to a read error. This chain joins TRBV2 and TRBJ2-7; tentative D call: TRBD1 (6 bases). The length of the CDR3 is 11 residues. Germline-derived CDR1 and CDR2 are SNHLY and FYNNEI. The CDR3 spells CASREGGEQYF. DNA for the CDR3: TGTGCCAGCAGGGAAGGGGGCGAGCAGTACTTC.

This clone was seen more than once but under ten times. The rearrangement joins TRBV7-2 to TRBJ1-2; D is possibly TRBD1 (6 bases). The V and J ends lost 4 bases and 5 bases respectively, with 11 bases between them. The CDR3 spans 13 residues. Germline loops: CDR1 SGHTA, CDR2 FQGNSA. The CDR3 is CASSSQGWYGYTF. CDR3 DNA sequence: TGTGCCAGCAGCTCTCAGGGGTGGTATGGCTACACCTTC. Full variable domain (missing parts from reference TRBV7-2 and TRBJ1-2): GAGVSQSPSNKVTEKGKDVELRCDPISGHTALYWYRQSLGQGLEFLIYFQGNSAPDKSGLPSDRFSAERTGGSVSTLTIQRTQQEDSAVYLCASSSQGWYGYTFGSGTRLTVV.

The chain uses TRBV5-1 and TRBJ2-7, with D maybe TRBD2 (6 bases). This CDR3 region has 15 residues. Looked up from germline, CDR1 is SGHRS and CDR2 is YFSETQ. The V end lost 3 bases, the J end lost 6 bases, and 19 bases lay between the germline ends. The CDR3 region has the DNA TGCGCCAGCAGCTCCACGGAGGGCTGGTGGGGCGAGCAGTACTTC. Protein sequence: CASSSTEGWWGEQYF.